This TCR beta chain was sequenced for a study of early stage breast cancer tumors. On the study more broadly: Of approximately 16 invasive breast tumors, about a dozen were hormone receptor-positive, HER2-negative. About 10-fold was the mean read coverage per sample. The ER+/PR+/HER2- tumors included 7 to 9 ductal and a handful of lobular carcinomas.

Each sample had two DNA replicates, 0.5 to 0.65 ug blood or around 1.5 ug tissue. Sequencing used immunoSEQ multiplex PCR; TCRdb keeps in-frame clones, though not all of them. The sample holds fewer than 50,000 clones; about 78% are singletons and the top ten take 5.5% to 8%. Germline CDR1 is SQVTM and CDR2 is ANQGSEA. The length of the CDR3 is 18 residues. The ends lost 5 bases at V and 0 bases at J; junction bases unmatched: 9. The sequence derives from a person between 50 and 60 years old with breast cancer. The chain recombines TRBV29-1 with TRBJ2-1; 14 nucleotides match TRBD2. Sequences were obtained from blood. CDR3 DNA sequence: TGCAGCGTTCTGGGACTAGCGGGGGCCCAAAGCTCCTACAATGAGCAGTTCTTC. This gives the protein CSVLGLAGAQSSYNEQFF.